The 15 T cell receptor beta chains presented below share a single source sample, sequenced in a study of cytomegalovirus exposure and HLA in healthy donors. Researchers ran the PCR with 60 Vbeta and 13 Jbeta primers. TCRdb keeps only in-frame clones here, not all; method: immunoSEQ multiplex PCR. The sample lists some 120,000 clones; about 78% were seen once. Sequenced material: PBMCs. The receptor source for this set is a woman aged 40 to 49 in good health and CMV-seropositive.

This clone was recorded once. This CDR3 reads CASSLARENTEAFF. The CDR3 coding sequence is TGTGCCAGCAGCTTGGCCAGGGAGAACACTGAAGCTTTCTTT. The chain carries TRBV11-1 and TRBJ1-1; D may be TRBD1 (5 bases). In germline, CDR1 is SGHAT, CDR2 FQDESV (reference sequence). V was shortened by 3 bases and J by 1 base, with 9 bases between the two germline ends. The CDR3 is 14 amino acids.

The chain employs TRBV10-3 and TRBJ2-7; TRBD1 matches 8 bases. The V gene end was trimmed by 5 bases and the J gene end by 1 base; junction bases not matched to a gene: 10. This CDR3 contains 16 residues. Germline V CDR1 and CDR2: ENHRY, SYGVKD. The CDR3: CAISSARTGWSYEQYF. The CDR3 DNA reads TGTGCCATCAGTTCGGCGAGGACAGGGTGGTCCTACGAGCAGTACTTC.

About this clone itself: Other DNA variants within this sample encode the same CDR3. The chain carries TRBV4-1 and TRBJ2-3; D call uncertain. Germline loops: CDR1 MGHRA, CDR2 YSYEKL. This CDR3 is 13 amino acids long. V was clipped by 2 bases and J by 1 base, with 4 bases between them. The DNA for the CDR3 is TGCGCCAGCAGCCAACAGGGCACAGATACGCAGTATTTT. This translates into CASSQQGTDTQYF.

The V call is TRBV27, the J call TRBJ2-2; D perhaps matches TRBD2 (5 bases). Germline V gene data show CDR1 as MNHEY and CDR2 as SMNVEV (reference sequence). There are 14 residues in the CDR3. V gave up 3 bases and J gave up 1 base, with 6 bases separating them. The CDR3 here is CASSFAGNTGELFF. The CDR3 DNA reads as TGTGCCAGCAGTTTCGCGGGGAACACCGGGGAGCTGTTTTTT.

This sequence joins TRBV5-1 and TRBJ1-2, with 9 nucleotides matching TRBD1. Germline V CDR1 and CDR2: SGHRS, YFSETQ. The CDR3 has 14 amino acids. V lost 5 bases, J lost 2 bases, and 4 bases stayed unmatched. DNA of the CDR3: TGCGCCAGCAGACCTACAGGGGGCAACTATGGCTACACCTTC. Its translation: CASRPTGGNYGYTF.

Here the CDR3 reads CASSYSIRGNTGELFF. DNA of the CDR3: TGTGCCAGCAGTTACTCGATTAGAGGGAACACCGGGGAGCTGTTTTTT. J is TRBJ2-2 and V is TRBV6-5, with unresolved D. This CDR3 spans 16 amino acids. Per the germline V gene, CDR1 is MNHEY and CDR2 is SVGAGI. The ends were cut back, 0 bases at V and 1 base at J, with 9 bases in the middle.

The chain employs TRBV5-1 and TRBJ2-7; D gene ambiguous. CDR1 is SGHRS, CDR2 YFSETQ, per germline. Trimming removed 0 bases at V and 0 bases at J, with 4 bases between. This CDR3 spans 13 amino acids. The CDR3 region has the DNA TGCGCCAGCAGCTTGGCCAGCTCCTACGAGCAGTACTTC. Amino acid sequence: CASSLASSYEQYF.

This chain connects TRBV4-2 to TRBJ2-5, with 8 positions matching TRBD2. The CDR3 is 16 amino acids. V gave up 1 base and J gave up 2 bases; unmatched junction bases: 6. CDR1 LGHNA and CDR2 YNFKEQ come from the germline V gene. This chain's CDR3 is CASSQGSAGAQETQYF. CDR3 coding DNA: TGTGCCAGCAGCCAAGGCTCAGCGGGGGCTCAAGAGACCCAGTACTTC.

This clone was recorded only once. The V call is TRBV5-4, the J call TRBJ2-3; D is perhaps TRBD1 (5 bases). V dropped 6 bases and J dropped 3 bases, with 17 bases sitting between them. CDR1 SGHNT and CDR2 YYREEE come from the germline V gene (reference sequence). The CDR3 contains 15 residues. The CDR3, as DNA: TGTGCCAGCAAGCGCCAGGGCCTCGATACAGATACGCAGTATTTT. Translating gives CASKRQGLDTDTQYF.

The genes are TRBV7-3 and TRBJ1-1, with no clear D. V shed 5 bases and J shed 5 bases, with 15 bases lying between them. This CDR3 is 14 amino acids long. CDR1 is SGHTA and CDR2 is FQGTGA in the germline V gene. The CDR3 spells CASSAGPGRTEAFF. CDR3 nucleotide sequence: TGTGCCAGCAGCGCCGGCCCTGGCAGGACTGAAGCTTTCTTT.

J is TRBJ1-4 and V is TRBV2; D gene unclear. V dropped 7 bases and J dropped 8 bases, with 20 bases sitting between them. Per the germline V gene, CDR1 is SNHLY and CDR2 is FYNNEI. This CDR3 is 15 amino acids long. Here the CDR3 reads CASKTEGSIYEKLFF. CDR3 nucleotides: TGTGCCAGCAAGACGGAAGGGAGTATTTACGAAAAACTGTTTTTT.

The V call is TRBV28, the J call TRBJ2-2; D might be TRBD2 (5 bases). CDR3 length equals 17 residues. V was shortened by 4 bases and J by 7 bases, with 22 bases between the two germline ends. In germline, CDR1 is MDHEN, CDR2 SYDVKM. The CDR3 DNA is TGTGCCAGCAGTTCCCCTCTTGGACTGTTGATGGGCGGGGAGCTGTTTTTT. It yields the protein CASSSPLGLLMGGELFF.

This chain uses TRBV9 with TRBJ1-5; TRBD1 matches at 8 bases. CDR3 length: 14 amino acids. Unmatched junction bases numbered 4, after V lost 3 bases and J lost 5 bases. Germline CDR1 reads SGDLS; CDR2 reads YYNGEE. DNA of the CDR3: TGTGCCAGCAGCGCCGACAGGGGATATCAGCCCCAGCATTTT. It translates to CASSADRGYQPQHF.

The rearrangement uses TRBV7-8 and TRBJ2-5; D is unresolved. V shed 5 bases and J shed 4 bases, with 11 bases lying between them. The CDR3 totals 13 residues. Germline CDR1 and CDR2: SGHVS and FQNEAQ. The CDR3 is CASSPRNGETQYF. CDR3 DNA: TGTGCCAGCAGCCCAAGAAACGGAGAGACCCAGTACTTC.

This chain connects TRBV2 to TRBJ1-1; no reliable D call. V dropped 1 base and J dropped 11 bases, with 8 bases sitting between them. The CDR3 runs to 11 residues. Germline CDR1 and CDR2: SNHLY and FYNNEI. The DNA for the CDR3 is TGTGCCAGCAGTGAAGGGCGGAGGGCTTTCTTT. Protein: CASSEGRRAFF.